The entry below gives a single T cell receptor beta chain sequence along with its context. The sample belongs to a study of cytomegalovirus exposure and HLA in healthy donors. The CDR3 has 15 residues. Germline trimming cut 6 bases from V and 4 bases from J; bases unmatched to any gene: 1. CDR1 is MNHNS, CDR2 SASEGT, per germline. Each donor was healthy, and each was a bone marrow donor. The PCR used 60 Vbeta and 13 Jbeta primers. Authors' analysis steps: Later reanalysis found 75 million to 100 million unique TCR beta chains, 9 million to 12 million of them shared. Using immunoSEQ multiplex PCR, the repertoire was profiled, and TCRdb retains in-frame clones only, with some absent. V and J calls and clone size follow that table, whereas D and trimming were derived from the DNA. The sample gives 100,000 to 150,000 clones, 77% of which show up once; 4.2% is in the top ten.

Sequenced: PBMCs. The TCR sequence derives from a male donor in good health and CMV-seropositive. The chain has TRBV6-1 and TRBJ2-3; 16 nucleotides align to TRBD2. The CDR3 is CASRGLAGGPDTQYF. In nucleotides, the CDR3 is TGTGCCAGCAGGGGACTAGCGGGAGGGCCAGATACGCAGTATTTT.